Described below is a single TCR beta chain sequence and its context. The record originates from a study of blood T cell repertoires in COVID-19. Trimming removed 4 bases from V and 10 bases from J, with 12 bases in between. CDR1 KGHDR and CDR2 SFDVKD come from the germline V gene. The CDR3 spans 12 residues. Measured with immunoSEQ multiplex PCR; TCRdb has only the in-frame clones, and not every one. Of 95,000 to 100,000 clones in the sample, over 80% are singletons; the top ten hold 17%. The chain employs TRBV24-1 and TRBJ1-1; D is unclear. This TCR derives from a man in his forties or fifties with acute or convalescent COVID-19. Sequenced material: peripheral blood. Here the CDR3 DNA reads TGTGCCACCAGTGACCACGGGTTTAGAGCTTTCTTT. It translates to CATSDHGFRAFF.